The entry below describes one T cell receptor beta chain. Its antigen is still unknown. This specimen comes from a study of cytomegalovirus exposure and HLA in healthy donors. General study findings and limits: A list of approximately 160 TCR beta chains associated with cytomegalovirus was given. Diagnosis of cytomegalovirus status made by the classifier reportedly showed high specificity and sensitivity.

The PCR made use of 60 Vbeta and 13 Jbeta primers. The method was immunoSEQ multiplex PCR; TCRdb's version includes in-frame clones alone and lacks a portion of them. Its clone listing holds roughly 190,000 clones. V lost 4 bases, J lost 0 bases, and 10 bases lay in between. CDR3 length equals 15 residues. Germline assignment: CDR1 KGHSH and CDR2 LQKENI. Sample: PBMCs. The genes are TRBV18 and TRBJ1-5; perhaps TRBD1 as D (5 bases). The clonotype was recovered from a woman aged 18-35 years in good health and CMV-seropositive. In DNA, the CDR3 is TGTGCCAGCTCACTCGACAGCTATAGCAATCAGCCCCAGCATTTT. Protein: CASSLDSYSNQPQHF.